This T cell receptor (beta chain) was identified during a study of shared clonotypes between healthy human individuals. This CDR3 contains 13 residues. Trimming took off 3 bases at V and 4 bases at J, with 9 bases between the two ends. Germline V gene data show CDR1 as LNHDA and CDR2 as SQIVND (reference sequence). About this clone itself: Its antigen is unidentified.

General study findings and limits: Researchers found naive subsets generally carried larger estimated richness than memory subsets. Clonotypes shared by all four sorted-subset donors had higher generation probabilities than non-shared clonotypes. Rarefaction demonstrated incomplete sorted-subset sequencing despite large depth.

Libraries were prepared by immunoSEQ multiplex PCR; TCRdb keeps only in-frame clonotypes and omits some of them. Of about 710,000 clones listed, 55% to 80% are singletons. This sequence originates from a woman in her twenties or thirties in good health. This chain connects TRBV19 to TRBJ1-1, with D tentatively TRBD1 (5 bases). The sequenced material came from memory CD4+ T cells sorted from blood. The subset denotes: CD45RA-negative fraction. CDR3 bases: TGTGCCAGTAGTATGGGGGTCCGCACTGAAGCTTTCTTT. Encoded protein: CASSMGVRTEAFF. The full variable domain, its missing parts supplied by reference TRBV19 and TRBJ1-1, is DGGITQSPKYLFRKEGQNVTLSCEQNLNHDAMYWYRQDPGQGLRLIYYSQIVNDFQKGDIAEGYSVSREKKESFPLTVTSAQKNPTAFYLCASSMGVRTEAFFGQGTRLTVV.